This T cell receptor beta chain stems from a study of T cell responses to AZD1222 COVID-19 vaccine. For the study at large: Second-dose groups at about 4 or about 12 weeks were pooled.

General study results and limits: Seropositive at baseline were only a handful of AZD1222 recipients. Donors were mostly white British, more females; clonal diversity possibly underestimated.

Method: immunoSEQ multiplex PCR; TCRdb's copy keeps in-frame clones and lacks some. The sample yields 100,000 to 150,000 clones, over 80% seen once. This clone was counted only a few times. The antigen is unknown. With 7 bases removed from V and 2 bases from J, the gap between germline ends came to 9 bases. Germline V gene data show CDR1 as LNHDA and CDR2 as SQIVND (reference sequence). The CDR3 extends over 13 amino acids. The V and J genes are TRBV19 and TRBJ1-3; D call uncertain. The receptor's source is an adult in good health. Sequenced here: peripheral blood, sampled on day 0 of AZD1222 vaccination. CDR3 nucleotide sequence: TGTGCCAGTAATCCCGGGCCTGGAAACACCATATATTTT. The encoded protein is CASNPGPGNTIYF.